Listed below are T cell receptor beta chains from one sample, sequenced in a study of T cells in Graves' hyperthyroidism and ophthalmopathy. TCRdb reprocessed the multiplex PCR reads via MiXCR and lists one record per CDR3 protein. The table has some 440,000 distinct CDR3 sequences, approximately 14% seen once. Material for sequencing was blood. These receptors were taken from a woman aged 18-29 years with Graves' hyperthyroidism. CDR3s include the opening cysteine and the closing phenylalanine or tryptophan. A D gene is named only where the DNA matches it firmly. Size tells how often a clone was seen (once, few, many) or the class of an expanded clone, and some rows leave it out.

clone size: NA
D gene: NA
J gene: TRBJ1-1
V gene: TRBV12-3/TRBV12-4
CDR3 DNA: TGTGCCAGCAGTTTTTGGTCCGGGGGCCCGGGCACTGAAGCTTTCTTT
CDR3 protein: CASSFWSGGPGTEAFF

clone size: many
D gene: TRBD1
J gene: TRBJ2-3
V gene: TRBV5-1
CDR3 DNA: TGCGCCAGCAGCCCCGGACAGGGCACAGATACGCAGTATTTT
CDR3 protein: CASSPGQGTDTQYF

clone size: NA
D gene: NA
J gene: TRBJ2-5
V gene: TRBV2
CDR3 DNA: TGTGCCAGCAGTGTCGGAGAGGCCCAGTACTTC
CDR3 protein: CASSVGEAQYF

clone size: many
D gene: NA
J gene: TRBJ2-1
V gene: TRBV7-8
CDR3 DNA: TGTGCCAGCAGCCCGGGAGACCGGGGTGAGCAGTTCTTC
CDR3 protein: CASSPGDRGEQFF

clone size: many
D gene: TRBD2
J gene: TRBJ2-2
V gene: TRBV7-2
CDR3 DNA: TGTGCCAGCAGCTTAGCCATAGCGGGGGGGGCCGCGGCCGGGGAGCTGTTTTTT
CDR3 protein: CASSLAIAGGAAAGELFF

clone size: many
D gene: TRBD1
J gene: TRBJ1-5
V gene: TRBV27
CDR3 DNA: TGTGCCAGCAGTTTAATTACACCGGGACAGGGCAATCAGCCCCAGCATTTT
CDR3 protein: CASSLITPGQGNQPQHF

clone size: many
D gene: TRBD2
J gene: TRBJ2-1
V gene: TRBV4-1
CDR3 DNA: TGCGCCAGCAGCCAAGGACTAGCGGGGGTCTACAATGAGCAGTTCTTC
CDR3 protein: CASSQGLAGVYNEQFF

clone size: many
D gene: NA
J gene: TRBJ1-6
V gene: TRBV3-1
CDR3 DNA: TGTGCCAGCAGCCAAGACAGACAGGAAAATTCACCCCTCCACTTT
CDR3 protein: CASSQDRQENSPLHF

clone size: NA
D gene: TRBD2
J gene: TRBJ2-1
V gene: TRBV7-9
CDR3 DNA: TGTGCCAGCAGCAAACCCGGGACTAGCGCATACAATGAGCAGTTCTTC
CDR3 protein: CASSKPGTSAYNEQFF

clone size: NA
D gene: NA
J gene: TRBJ2-2
V gene: TRBV5-1
CDR3 DNA: TGCGCCAGCAGCTTGTCCGCGGAGAACACCGGGGAGCTGTTTTTT
CDR3 protein: CASSLSAENTGELFF

clone size: few
D gene: NA
J gene: TRBJ1-4
V gene: TRBV27
CDR3 DNA: TGTGCCAGCAGTTTACGAGGGACGCCAGATGGTGAAAAACTGTTTTTT
CDR3 protein: CASSLRGTPDGEKLFF

clone size: many
D gene: TRBD1
J gene: TRBJ1-6
V gene: TRBV20-1
CDR3 DNA: TGCAGTGCTAGAGATAGTGGCAGGGGGCGCTACCGGGATTCACCCCTCCACTTT
CDR3 protein: CSARDSGRGRYRDSPLHF

clone size: many
D gene: NA
J gene: TRBJ2-7
V gene: TRBV14
CDR3 DNA: TGTGCCAGCAGCCTTCGTGGGCACGCCAATATCGAGCAGTACTTC
CDR3 protein: CASSLRGHANIEQYF

clone size: many
D gene: NA
J gene: TRBJ2-3
V gene: TRBV28
CDR3 DNA: TGTGCCAGCAGTCCTCCGACCGGGCCTAGCACAGATACGCAGTATTTT
CDR3 protein: CASSPPTGPSTDTQYF

clone size: many
D gene: NA
J gene: TRBJ1-1
V gene: TRBV9
CDR3 DNA: TGTGCCAGCAGCGGATTGACAGGTTTGAACACTGAAGCTTTCTTT
CDR3 protein: CASSGLTGLNTEAFF

clone size: many
D gene: NA
J gene: TRBJ2-5
V gene: TRBV2
CDR3 DNA: TGTGCCGGCAAGACAGGAGAAGAGACCCAGTACTTC
CDR3 protein: CAGKTGEETQYF

clone size: few
D gene: NA
J gene: TRBJ1-3
V gene: TRBV11-2
CDR3 DNA: TGTGCCAGCAGCAGTTGGAGTGCCGGAAACACCATATATTTT
CDR3 protein: CASSSWSAGNTIYF

clone size: many
D gene: TRBD1
J gene: TRBJ1-4
V gene: TRBV2
CDR3 DNA: TGTGCCAGCAGTGGGGGGACAGCAAATGAAAAACTGTTTTTT
CDR3 protein: CASSGGTANEKLFF

clone size: many
D gene: NA
J gene: TRBJ2-4
V gene: TRBV3-1
CDR3 DNA: TGTGCCAGCAGCCAACAACCCGGGAGTGCCAAAAACATTCAGTACTTC
CDR3 protein: CASSQQPGSAKNIQYF

clone size: few
D gene: NA
J gene: TRBJ1-3
V gene: TRBV5-8
CDR3 DNA: TGTGCCAGCAGCTTGGCGCCCCGAAACACCATATATTTT
CDR3 protein: CASSLAPRNTIYF

clone size: many
D gene: NA
J gene: TRBJ2-7
V gene: TRBV27
CDR3 DNA: TGTGCCACCACCCCCCCGGGTTTCGACGAGCAGTACTTC
CDR3 protein: CATTPPGFDEQYF

clone size: few
D gene: NA
J gene: TRBJ1-3
V gene: TRBV7-6
CDR3 DNA: TGTGCCAGCAGCTTATCCCCACACGGAAACACCATATATTTT
CDR3 protein: CASSLSPHGNTIYF

clone size: many
D gene: NA
J gene: TRBJ1-4
V gene: TRBV20-1
CDR3 DNA: TGCAGTGCCCAGGGGAGGGAGGAAAAACTGTTTTTT
CDR3 protein: CSAQGREEKLFF

clone size: few
D gene: NA
J gene: TRBJ1-1
V gene: TRBV6-5
CDR3 DNA: TGTGCCAGCAGTTACTCTACCAGGGTGGACACTGAAGCTTTCTTT
CDR3 protein: CASSYSTRVDTEAFF

clone size: many
D gene: NA
J gene: TRBJ1-5
V gene: TRBV28
CDR3 DNA: TGTGCCAGCAGTTTTGGCAAAGGGGGTCAGCCCCAGCATTTT
CDR3 protein: CASSFGKGGQPQHF

clone size: many
D gene: TRBD2
J gene: TRBJ2-7
V gene: TRBV20-1
CDR3 DNA: TGCAGTGCTAGAGGGGCTACTAGCGGGGACTACGAGCAGTACTTC
CDR3 protein: CSARGATSGDYEQYF

clone size: few
D gene: NA
J gene: TRBJ2-4
V gene: TRBV6-1
CDR3 DNA: TGTGCCAGCAGTGAAGGGGACGCCAAAAACATTCAGTACTTC
CDR3 protein: CASSEGDAKNIQYF

clone size: few
D gene: TRBD1
J gene: TRBJ2-7
V gene: TRBV6-1
CDR3 DNA: TGTGCCAGCAGGGAAGACAGGGTCGGCGAGCAGTACTTC
CDR3 protein: CASREDRVGEQYF

clone size: many
D gene: NA
J gene: TRBJ1-5
V gene: TRBV24-1
CDR3 DNA: TGTGCCACCAGTGAGGGGTCTGCGGGACATAGCAATCAGCCCCAGCATTTT
CDR3 protein: CATSEGSAGHSNQPQHF

clone size: many
D gene: NA
J gene: TRBJ1-2
V gene: TRBV30
CDR3 DNA: TGTGCCTGGATGCGATATAACTATGGCTACACCTTC
CDR3 protein: CAWMRYNYGYTF

clone size: many
D gene: NA
J gene: TRBJ1-5
V gene: TRBV19
CDR3 DNA: TGTGCCAGTAGTATAGGAGGGCACCAGCCCCAGCATTTT
CDR3 protein: CASSIGGHQPQHF

clone size: NA
D gene: NA
J gene: TRBJ2-1
V gene: TRBV12-3/TRBV12-4
CDR3 DNA: TGTGCCAGCAGCCCGGGACTTCGAGGATACAATGAGCAGTTCTTC
CDR3 protein: CASSPGLRGYNEQFF

clone size: NA
D gene: TRBD2
J gene: TRBJ2-7
V gene: TRBV20-1
CDR3 DNA: TGCAGTGCCGTGGGGACTAGCGAGAGATACGAGCAGTACTTC
CDR3 protein: CSAVGTSERYEQYF

clone size: NA
D gene: NA
J gene: TRBJ1-4
V gene: TRBV7-9
CDR3 DNA: TGTGCCAGCAGCCCGGACGCGAGGGATGAAAAACTGTTTTTT
CDR3 protein: CASSPDARDEKLFF

clone size: few
D gene: NA
J gene: TRBJ2-3
V gene: TRBV9
CDR3 DNA: TGTGCCAGCAGCGTAGACAGAATCACAGATACGCAGTATTTT
CDR3 protein: CASSVDRITDTQYF

clone size: NA
D gene: NA
J gene: TRBJ1-1
V gene: TRBV2
CDR3 DNA: TGTGCCAGCGTCCAGGAGAACACTGAAGCTTTCTTT
CDR3 protein: CASVQENTEAFF

clone size: NA
D gene: NA
J gene: TRBJ2-7
V gene: TRBV18
CDR3 DNA: TGTGCCAGCACACCAGGGCAAGGCGAGCAGTACTTC
CDR3 protein: CASTPGQGEQYF

clone size: many
D gene: NA
J gene: TRBJ1-6
V gene: TRBV6-5
CDR3 DNA: TGTGCCAGCAGTTACTCGGACCTCTCACCCCTCCACTTT
CDR3 protein: CASSYSDLSPLHF

clone size: few
D gene: NA
J gene: TRBJ1-1
V gene: TRBV4-1
CDR3 DNA: TGCGCCAGCAGCCATCTGGGCGGAGGAGCTTTCTTT
CDR3 protein: CASSHLGGGAFF